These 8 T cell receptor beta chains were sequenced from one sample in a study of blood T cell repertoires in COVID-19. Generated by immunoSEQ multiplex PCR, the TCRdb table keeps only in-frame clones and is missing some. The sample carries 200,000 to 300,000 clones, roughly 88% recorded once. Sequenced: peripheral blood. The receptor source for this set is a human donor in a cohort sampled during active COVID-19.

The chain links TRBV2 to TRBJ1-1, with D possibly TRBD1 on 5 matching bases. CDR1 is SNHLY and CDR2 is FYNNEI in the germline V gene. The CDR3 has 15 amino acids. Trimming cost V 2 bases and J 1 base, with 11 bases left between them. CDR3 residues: CASSEIGQGNTEAFF. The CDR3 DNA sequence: TGTGCCAGCAGTGAAATTGGTCAGGGGAACACTGAAGCTTTCTTT.

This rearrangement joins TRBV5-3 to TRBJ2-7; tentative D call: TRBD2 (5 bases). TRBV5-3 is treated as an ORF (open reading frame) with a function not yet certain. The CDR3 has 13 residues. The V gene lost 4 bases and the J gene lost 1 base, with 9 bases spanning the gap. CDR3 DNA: TGTGCCAGAAGCCCCGGCGGGTCCTACGAGCAGTACTTC. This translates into CARSPGGSYEQYF.

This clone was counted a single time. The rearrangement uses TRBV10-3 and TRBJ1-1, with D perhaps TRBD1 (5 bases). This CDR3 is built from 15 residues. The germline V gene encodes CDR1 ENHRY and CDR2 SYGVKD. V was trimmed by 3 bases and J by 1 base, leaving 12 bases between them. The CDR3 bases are TGTGCCATCAGTGATCGGGGGAATGGGAACACTGAAGCTTTCTTT. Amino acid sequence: CAISDRGNGNTEAFF.

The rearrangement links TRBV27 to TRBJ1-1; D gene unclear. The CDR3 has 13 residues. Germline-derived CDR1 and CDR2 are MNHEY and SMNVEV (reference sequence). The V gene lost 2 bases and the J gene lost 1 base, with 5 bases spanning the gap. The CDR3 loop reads CASSLRQNTEAFF. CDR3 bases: TGTGCCAGCAGTTTACGACAGAACACTGAAGCTTTCTTT.

The CDR3 sequence is CASSNTGLARVYEQYF. The CDR3 DNA is TGTGCCAGCAGCAACACTGGACTAGCGAGGGTGTACGAGCAGTACTTC. The V call is TRBV13, the J call TRBJ2-7; 9 bases are a match to TRBD2. The CDR3 spans 16 residues. V trimming: 5 bases; J trimming: 4 bases; junction bases outside the gene matches: 12. Germline CDR1 reads PRHDT; CDR2 reads FYEKMQ (reference sequence).

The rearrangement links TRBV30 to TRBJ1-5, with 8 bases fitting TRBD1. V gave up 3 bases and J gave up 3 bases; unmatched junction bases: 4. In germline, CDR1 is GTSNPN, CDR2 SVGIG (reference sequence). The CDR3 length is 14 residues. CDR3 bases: TGTGCCTGGAGCCCGGACAGGGTCAATCAGCCCCAGCATTTT. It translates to CAWSPDRVNQPQHF.

DNA for the CDR3: TGTGCCAGCAGCCAAGGGACTGGGACACTTAACACTGAAGCTTTCTTT. It codes for CASSQGTGTLNTEAFF. V gene TRBV14 combines with J gene TRBJ1-1; a possible D gene is TRBD1 (6 bases). V was shortened by 1 base and J by 2 bases, with 14 bases between the two germline ends. The CDR3 is 16 residues long. Germline CDR1 is SGHDN and CDR2 is FVKESK.

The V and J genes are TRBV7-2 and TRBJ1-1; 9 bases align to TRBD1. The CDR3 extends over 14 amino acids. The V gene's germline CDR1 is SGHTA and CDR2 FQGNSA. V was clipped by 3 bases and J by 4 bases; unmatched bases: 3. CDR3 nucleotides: TGTGCCAGCAGCTTCGACAGGGGGTTCACTGAAGCTTTCTTT. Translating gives CASSFDRGFTEAFF.